This is a list of T cell receptor beta chains from one sample in a study of T-cell reconstitution after alpha-beta-depleted transplantation in children. TCRdb reanalysed the PCR reads using MiXCR and keeps one entry per CDR3 protein. This table has some 600,000 distinct CDR3 sequences, approximately 15% appearing once. The sample in question was PBMCs from the stem cell graft donor, obtained from the stem cell graft. These receptors were taken from a human donor who donated a stem cell graft to a child with acute myeloid leukemia. Both conserved end residues are part of each CDR3. Each record gives: CDR3 DNA, CDR3 protein, V gene, D gene, J gene, clone size. D genes are given only for firm matches. For some rows the clone size is stated as once, few or many, or as a class when expanded; others skip it.

cdr3_nt: TGTGCCAGCAGCCCTGACGGGTATTATAGCAATCAGCCCCAGCATTTT
cdr3_aa: CASSPDGYYSNQPQHF
v_call: TRBV12-3/TRBV12-4
d_call: NA
j_call: TRBJ1-5
clone_size: few

cdr3_nt: TGCAGTGCCCAGACGGGAGGGTATGGTGGCTACACCTTC
cdr3_aa: CSAQTGGYGGYTF
v_call: TRBV20-1
d_call: NA
j_call: TRBJ1-2
clone_size: many

cdr3_nt: TGTGCCAGTTTACCACGGCTAGCGGGGGAGTGGGGCGCAGATACGCAGTATTTT
cdr3_aa: CASLPRLAGEWGADTQYF
v_call: TRBV7-8
d_call: TRBD2
j_call: TRBJ2-3
clone_size: many

cdr3_nt: TGTGCCAGCAGCTCCACATGGACCCCTCAGTATTTT
cdr3_aa: CASSSTWTPQYF
v_call: TRBV12-3/TRBV12-4
d_call: NA
j_call: TRBJ2-3
clone_size: few

cdr3_nt: TGTGCCAGCAGTTTTGGGGGGGACGGAAACATTCAGTACTTC
cdr3_aa: CASSFGGDGNIQYF
v_call: TRBV12-3/TRBV12-4
d_call: TRBD2
j_call: TRBJ2-4
clone_size: NA

cdr3_nt: TGCAGTGCTTATTCGGGAGACACAGATACGCAGTATTTT
cdr3_aa: CSAYSGDTDTQYF
v_call: TRBV20-1
d_call: NA
j_call: TRBJ2-3
clone_size: NA

cdr3_nt: TGCAGTGCTAGCCTAGCGGGGGGCACGTCGGATACGCAGTATTTT
cdr3_aa: CSASLAGGTSDTQYF
v_call: TRBV20-1
d_call: TRBD2
j_call: TRBJ2-3
clone_size: NA

cdr3_nt: TGCAGTGCTACCAAGGTTAGCGGGTTCTACAATGAGCAGTTCTTC
cdr3_aa: CSATKVSGFYNEQFF
v_call: TRBV20-1
d_call: TRBD2
j_call: TRBJ2-1
clone_size: many

cdr3_nt: TGCAGTGCTAGAGATGCGGGCCGGGAGAATCAGCCCCAGCATTTT
cdr3_aa: CSARDAGRENQPQHF
v_call: TRBV20-1
d_call: NA
j_call: TRBJ1-5
clone_size: many

cdr3_nt: TGCAGTTCAATCGTCGGCACAGATACGCAGTATTTT
cdr3_aa: CSSIVGTDTQYF
v_call: TRBV20-1
d_call: NA
j_call: TRBJ2-3
clone_size: many

cdr3_nt: TGCGCCAGCAGCCAAGATGTCCTTAGGGCTTTTACCGCGAACACCGGGGAGCTGTTTTTT
cdr3_aa: CASSQDVLRAFTANTGELFF
v_call: TRBV4-3
d_call: NA
j_call: TRBJ2-2
clone_size: few

cdr3_nt: TGCGCCAGCAGCTTGGTAATAGCCCAGGAGACCCAGTACTTC
cdr3_aa: CASSLVIAQETQYF
v_call: TRBV5-1
d_call: NA
j_call: TRBJ2-5
clone_size: NA

cdr3_nt: TGTGCCATCCGGACAGAGGCGAATCAGCCCCAGCATTTT
cdr3_aa: CAIRTEANQPQHF
v_call: TRBV10-3
d_call: NA
j_call: TRBJ1-5
clone_size: few

cdr3_nt: TGTGCCAGCAGCTTAGGGGGACGGATATCCACAGATACGCAGTATTTT
cdr3_aa: CASSLGGRISTDTQYF
v_call: TRBV7-2
d_call: NA
j_call: TRBJ2-3
clone_size: many

cdr3_nt: TGTGCCAGCAGTTCAGGACTAGCGGGGGAGGGGCAGTTCTTC
cdr3_aa: CASSSGLAGEGQFF
v_call: TRBV12-3/TRBV12-4
d_call: TRBD2
j_call: TRBJ2-1
clone_size: many

cdr3_nt: TGCAGTGCTAGAGATAGTGGCCAGTCCGACTATAGCAATCAGCCCCAGCATTTT
cdr3_aa: CSARDSGQSDYSNQPQHF
v_call: TRBV20-1
d_call: NA
j_call: TRBJ1-5
clone_size: few

cdr3_nt: TGCGCCAGCAGCATCACGCTAGCGGGGGATGAGACCCAGTACTTC
cdr3_aa: CASSITLAGDETQYF
v_call: TRBV5-1
d_call: TRBD2
j_call: TRBJ2-5
clone_size: NA

cdr3_nt: TGTGCCAGCAGCCAAGACAGGGGCTTAGTTCAGTACTTC
cdr3_aa: CASSQDRGLVQYF
v_call: TRBV5-6
d_call: TRBD1
j_call: TRBJ2-4
clone_size: NA

cdr3_nt: TGCAGCGGGGGACAGGGGCTGACTAACTATGGCTACACCTTC
cdr3_aa: CSGGQGLTNYGYTF
v_call: TRBV20-1
d_call: TRBD1
j_call: TRBJ1-2
clone_size: many

cdr3_nt: TGTGCCAGCCACGGACTAGCGGGGGGGCACATCAACACCGGGGAGCTGTTTTTT
cdr3_aa: CASHGLAGGHINTGELFF
v_call: TRBV11-1
d_call: TRBD2
j_call: TRBJ2-2
clone_size: few

cdr3_nt: TGCAGTGCTACCCGACAGGCCTCCTATGGCTACACCTTC
cdr3_aa: CSATRQASYGYTF
v_call: TRBV20-1
d_call: NA
j_call: TRBJ1-2
clone_size: few

cdr3_nt: TGCAGTGTTCTACTGTCGGATGAGACCCAGTACTTC
cdr3_aa: CSVLLSDETQYF
v_call: TRBV20-1
d_call: NA
j_call: TRBJ2-5
clone_size: few

cdr3_nt: TGCGCCAGCAGCTTGGAGGGGGGCACTGAAGCTTTCTTT
cdr3_aa: CASSLEGGTEAFF
v_call: TRBV7-9
d_call: NA
j_call: TRBJ1-1
clone_size: many

cdr3_nt: TGTGCCAGCAGCTTTGGGCCCCCAGATACGCAGTATTTT
cdr3_aa: CASSFGPPDTQYF
v_call: TRBV5-5
d_call: NA
j_call: TRBJ2-3
clone_size: NA

cdr3_nt: TGCAGCGTTGGTGAGTCAAACACTGAAGCTTTCTTT
cdr3_aa: CSVGESNTEAFF
v_call: TRBV29-1
d_call: NA
j_call: TRBJ1-1
clone_size: NA

cdr3_nt: TGTGCCTGGAGTGCGGGAGCCGGTGAGCAGTTCTTC
cdr3_aa: CAWSAGAGEQFF
v_call: TRBV30
d_call: NA
j_call: TRBJ2-1
clone_size: NA

cdr3_nt: TGTGCCAGCAGTGAATATTATGGGGAGACCCAGTACTTC
cdr3_aa: CASSEYYGETQYF
v_call: TRBV25-1
d_call: NA
j_call: TRBJ2-5
clone_size: many

cdr3_nt: TGTGCCACCATTTCCACCATGGCCCAGCCCCAGCATTTT
cdr3_aa: CATISTMAQPQHF
v_call: TRBV24-1
d_call: NA
j_call: TRBJ1-5
clone_size: NA

cdr3_nt: TGTGCCAGCAGTGAATTCGACTACGAGCAGTACTTC
cdr3_aa: CASSEFDYEQYF
v_call: TRBV25-1
d_call: NA
j_call: TRBJ2-7
clone_size: few

cdr3_nt: TGCAGTGCTAGAGGGACAGGGGGAGCTCATCAGCCCCAGCATTTT
cdr3_aa: CSARGTGGAHQPQHF
v_call: TRBV20-1
d_call: TRBD1
j_call: TRBJ1-5
clone_size: many

cdr3_nt: TGCAGCGTTGAAGTGCAGGCGAGGGTGGGCGAGCAGTACTTC
cdr3_aa: CSVEVQARVGEQYF
v_call: TRBV29-1
d_call: NA
j_call: TRBJ2-7
clone_size: NA

cdr3_nt: TGTGCCAGTGGCTCTGCGGGGGCCTACAATGAGCAGTTCTTC
cdr3_aa: CASGSAGAYNEQFF
v_call: TRBV19
d_call: TRBD2
j_call: TRBJ2-1
clone_size: many

cdr3_nt: TGTGCCAGCAGCCGTGACAGGGCCAGCGTCCTGACTTTC
cdr3_aa: CASSRDRASVLTF
v_call: TRBV7-2
d_call: TRBD1
j_call: TRBJ2-6
clone_size: few

cdr3_nt: TGCAGCGTTGAACAGGGGATTTCCTACAATGAGCAGTTCTTC
cdr3_aa: CSVEQGISYNEQFF
v_call: TRBV29-1
d_call: NA
j_call: TRBJ2-1
clone_size: many

cdr3_nt: TGCGCCAGCAGCCTCCCCAAGGGGGAAGCTTTCTTT
cdr3_aa: CASSLPKGEAFF
v_call: TRBV5-1
d_call: NA
j_call: TRBJ1-1
clone_size: NA

cdr3_nt: TGCAGTGCTTTGCGACAGGGTATGAACAATGAGCAGTTCTTC
cdr3_aa: CSALRQGMNNEQFF
v_call: TRBV20-1
d_call: TRBD1
j_call: TRBJ2-1
clone_size: many

cdr3_nt: TGCAGTGCTAGAGAGGGGAGCGACACTGAAGCTTTCTTT
cdr3_aa: CSAREGSDTEAFF
v_call: TRBV20-1
d_call: NA
j_call: TRBJ1-1
clone_size: NA

cdr3_nt: TGCAGTGCTAGAGCGGGGCGTAACACCGGGGAGCTGTTTTTT
cdr3_aa: CSARAGRNTGELFF
v_call: TRBV20-1
d_call: NA
j_call: TRBJ2-2
clone_size: many

cdr3_nt: TGTGCCAGCAGCTTTAGCGGGCCCCGGCAGTTCTTC
cdr3_aa: CASSFSGPRQFF
v_call: TRBV7-2
d_call: TRBD2
j_call: TRBJ2-1
clone_size: few

cdr3_nt: TGTGCCAGCAGCTTGTGGACAGGGACGAACACTGAAGCTTTCTTT
cdr3_aa: CASSLWTGTNTEAFF
v_call: TRBV7-2
d_call: TRBD1
j_call: TRBJ1-1
clone_size: many

cdr3_nt: TGCAGTGCCACCCTGGGACTAGCGGGGGGCACAGATACGCAGTATTTT
cdr3_aa: CSATLGLAGGTDTQYF
v_call: TRBV20-1
d_call: TRBD2
j_call: TRBJ2-3
clone_size: NA

cdr3_nt: TGTGCCAGCAGCGACGTCCACTATGGCTACACCTTC
cdr3_aa: CASSDVHYGYTF
v_call: TRBV9
d_call: NA
j_call: TRBJ1-2
clone_size: few

cdr3_nt: TGTGCCAGCAGCTTAGAGGAAATGAAGGCTTTCTTT
cdr3_aa: CASSLEEMKAFF
v_call: TRBV7-9
d_call: NA
j_call: TRBJ1-1
clone_size: NA

cdr3_nt: TGTGCCACCAGTGATCGTACCGGGACAGGAGCCACTAACTATGGCTACACCTTC
cdr3_aa: CATSDRTGTGATNYGYTF
v_call: TRBV24-1
d_call: TRBD1
j_call: TRBJ1-2
clone_size: NA

cdr3_nt: TGCAGTGCTAGCGGGGGTCGCAACTACTACGAGCAGTACTTC
cdr3_aa: CSASGGRNYYEQYF
v_call: TRBV20-1
d_call: NA
j_call: TRBJ2-7
clone_size: many

cdr3_nt: TGTGCCAGCAGCTTAGATCCTAGCGGGGGGGAGGATGAGCAGTTCTTC
cdr3_aa: CASSLDPSGGEDEQFF
v_call: TRBV7-8
d_call: TRBD2
j_call: TRBJ2-1
clone_size: many

cdr3_nt: TGTGCCAGCAGCTCGGACAGGGCCCTTTCCAATGAGCAGTTCTTC
cdr3_aa: CASSSDRALSNEQFF
v_call: TRBV13
d_call: TRBD1
j_call: TRBJ2-1
clone_size: NA

cdr3_nt: TGCAGTGCTGGGTGGGGCGGGGAGCTGTTTTTT
cdr3_aa: CSAGWGGELFF
v_call: TRBV20-1
d_call: NA
j_call: TRBJ2-2
clone_size: NA

cdr3_nt: TGTGCCAGCAGCTTAGCCGCGCAGGGACTAGCCTTGGATGAGCAGTTCTTC
cdr3_aa: CASSLAAQGLALDEQFF
v_call: TRBV7-9
d_call: TRBD2
j_call: TRBJ2-1
clone_size: NA

cdr3_nt: TGCAGTGCTCCCGGAGGGACTAACCCCGGTGGAGGTATGGGCACAGATACGCAGTATTTT
cdr3_aa: CSAPGGTNPGGGMGTDTQYF
v_call: TRBV20-1
d_call: TRBD2
j_call: TRBJ2-3
clone_size: NA

cdr3_nt: TGCAGTGCTGGCCCCACAGGGACTCCGAACACCATATATTTT
cdr3_aa: CSAGPTGTPNTIYF
v_call: TRBV20-1
d_call: NA
j_call: TRBJ1-3
clone_size: many

cdr3_nt: TGTGCCAGCAGCTGGACTAGCGGGGGGCCGAGGGAGACCCAGTACTTC
cdr3_aa: CASSWTSGGPRETQYF
v_call: TRBV7-2
d_call: TRBD2
j_call: TRBJ2-5
clone_size: many

cdr3_nt: TGCGCCAGCAGCTCGAACTCCGGGACAGCCCCAAATACGCAGTATTTT
cdr3_aa: CASSSNSGTAPNTQYF
v_call: TRBV5-1
d_call: TRBD1
j_call: TRBJ2-3
clone_size: few